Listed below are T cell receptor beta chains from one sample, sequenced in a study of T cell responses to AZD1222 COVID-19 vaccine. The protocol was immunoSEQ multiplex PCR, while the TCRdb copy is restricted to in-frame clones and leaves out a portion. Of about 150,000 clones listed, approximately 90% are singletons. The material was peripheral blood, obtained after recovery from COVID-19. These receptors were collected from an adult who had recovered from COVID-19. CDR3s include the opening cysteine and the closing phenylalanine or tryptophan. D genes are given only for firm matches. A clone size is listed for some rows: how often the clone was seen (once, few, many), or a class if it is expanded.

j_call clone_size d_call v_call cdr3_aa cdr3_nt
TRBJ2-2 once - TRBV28 CASSSLRLPHANTGELFF TGTGCCAGCAGTTCTCTCCGGCTCCCTCACGCGAACACCGGGGAGCTGTTTTTT
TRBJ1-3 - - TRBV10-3 CAISEAGNTIYF TGTGCCATCAGCGAAGCAGGAAACACCATATATTTT
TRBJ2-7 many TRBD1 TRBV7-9 CASSLFPDRPSYEQYF TGTGCCAGCAGCCTTTTCCCGGACAGGCCATCCTACGAGCAGTACTTC
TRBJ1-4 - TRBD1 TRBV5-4 CASSLADRGNEKLFF TGTGCCAGCAGCTTGGCAGACAGGGGTAATGAAAAACTGTTTTTT
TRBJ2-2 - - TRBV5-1 CASNFDFLNTGELFF TGCGCCAGCAACTTTGACTTCTTAAACACCGGGGAGCTGTTTTTT
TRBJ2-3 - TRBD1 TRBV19 CASSSPGQVPSTDTQYF TGTGCCAGTAGTTCACCGGGACAGGTACCTAGCACAGATACGCAGTATTTT
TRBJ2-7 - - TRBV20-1 CSASQGGDSYEQYF TGCAGTGCTAGTCAGGGCGGAGACTCCTACGAGCAGTACTTC
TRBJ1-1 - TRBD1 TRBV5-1 CASSHDRGGTNTEAFF TGCGCCAGCAGCCACGACAGGGGTGGGACGAACACTGAAGCTTTCTTT
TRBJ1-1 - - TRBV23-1 CASSQSSPVVEAFF TGCGCCAGCAGTCAATCGTCGCCGGTAGTTGAAGCTTTCTTT
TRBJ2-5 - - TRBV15 CATSRDRGGETQYF TGTGCCACCAGCAGAGATCGAGGGGGAGAGACCCAGTACTTC
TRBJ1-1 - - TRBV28 CASSLETGTEAFF TGTGCCAGCAGTTTAGAAACAGGCACTGAAGCTTTCTTT
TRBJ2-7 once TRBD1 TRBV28 CASSWDRGEQYF TGTGCCAGCAGTTGGGACAGGGGGGAGCAGTACTTC
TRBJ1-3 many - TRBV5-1 CASSQGGSGNTIYF TGCGCCAGCAGCCAAGGGGGCTCTGGAAACACCATATATTTT
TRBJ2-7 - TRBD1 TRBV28 CASSPGQGIHEQYF TGTGCCAGCAGTCCAGGACAGGGAATCCACGAGCAGTACTTC
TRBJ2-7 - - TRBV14 CASSQGIRIYEQYF TGTGCCAGCAGCCAGGGAATCAGAATCTACGAGCAGTACTTC
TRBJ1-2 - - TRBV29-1 CSVGTDGYTF TGCAGCGTTGGGACGGATGGCTACACCTTC
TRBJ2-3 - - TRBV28 CASSVMGPDTQYF TGTGCCAGCAGTGTGATGGGTCCAGATACGCAGTATTTT
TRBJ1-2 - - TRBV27 CASSLGGAGYTF TGTGCCAGCAGTTTAGGGGGTGCTGGCTACACCTTC
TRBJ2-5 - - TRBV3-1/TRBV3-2 CASSQETGQETQYF TGTGCCAGCAGCCAAGAGACGGGACAAGAGACCCAGTACTTC
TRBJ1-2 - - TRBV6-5 CATKGAANYGYTF TGTGCCACCAAGGGAGCGGCTAACTATGGCTACACCTTC
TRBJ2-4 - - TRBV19 CASSIRGKGNIQYF TGTGCCAGTAGTATACGGGGGAAGGGAAACATTCAGTACTTC
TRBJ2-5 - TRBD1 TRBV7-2 CASSFHRGLETQYF TGTGCCAGCAGCTTTCACAGGGGGCTGGAGACCCAGTACTTC
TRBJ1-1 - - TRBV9 CASSVVSGNTEAFF TGTGCCAGCAGCGTAGTGTCAGGGAACACTGAAGCTTTCTTT
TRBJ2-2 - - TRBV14 CASSRTVNTGELFF TGTGCCAGCAGCAGGACAGTTAACACCGGGGAGCTGTTTTTT
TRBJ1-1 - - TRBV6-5 CATLRGATYEAFF TGTGCCACCCTTCGGGGGGCGACCTATGAAGCTTTCTTT
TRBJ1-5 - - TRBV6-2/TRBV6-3 CASSYDNQPQHF TGTGCCAGCAGTTACGACAATCAGCCCCAGCATTTT
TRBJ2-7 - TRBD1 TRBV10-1 CASSPQGVPSYEQYF TGCGCCAGCAGCCCTCAGGGGGTTCCCTCCTACGAGCAGTACTTC
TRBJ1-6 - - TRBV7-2 CASSYGPGAHSPLHF TGTGCCAGCAGCTATGGACCTGGGGCGCATTCACCCCTCCACTTT